A single sample is the source of the 29 T cell receptor beta chains below, sequenced in a study of CD8+CD57+ T cells in acquired aplastic anemia. CDR3 and TCR beta VDJ profiling relied on a genomic DNA template. Using its own MiXCR run on the reads, TCRdb lists one record per CDR3 protein. The table includes fewer than 300,000 distinct CDR3 sequences, approximately 82% detected once. It was patients with CD8+CD57+ cell expansion by flow cytometry who were chosen for sequencing. Sequencing input: sorted CD4+, CD8+, or CD8+CD57+ T cells (not recorded which) from PBMCs. These receptors all come from a human donor with aplastic anemia.

As to this clonotype: The junction departs from germline at one end; a sequencing error may be responsible. The chain combines TRBV7-3 with TRBJ2-1; 7 nucleotides agree with TRBD2. Per germline, CDR1 SGHTA and CDR2 FQGTGA. The length of the CDR3 is 15 residues. CDR3 sequence: CASSIASGGYTEEFF. The CDR3 bases are TGTGCCAGTAGTATAGCTAGCGGAGGGTACACTGAGGAGTTCTTC.

The chain uses TRBV12-3 or TRBV12-4 and TRBJ1-2, with D possibly matching TRBD1 (6 bases). V lost 6 bases and J lost 7, with 21 bases in between. The CDR3 covers 15 residues. The CDR3 reads CASSFVGGALLGYTF. CDR3 DNA sequence: TGTGCCAGCAGCTTTGTGGGGGGCGCGTTGCTTGGCTACACCTTC.

The rearrangement links TRBV10-3 to TRBJ2-7, with 9 bases that match TRBD1. V lost 4 bases and J lost 3; bases outside the gene matches: 7. The CDR3 runs 15 residues. The germline gives CDR1 ENHRY, CDR2 SYGVKD. CDR3 residues: CAISVGGTGNYEQYF. The CDR3 bases are TGTGCCATCAGTGTCGGCGGGACAGGGAACTACGAGCAGTACTTC.

On this clonotype: The conserved phenylalanine or tryptophan is not found at the CDR3 terminus, so this likely reflects a read error. The limits of the CDR3 on the DNA are not certain, so only TCRdb's listed CDR3 is given. The V gene is TRBV7-6, the J gene TRBJ2-5; the listed D gene, TRBD2, was not tested against the DNA. The CDR3 has 12 residues if both end residues are counted. From germline, CDR1 is SGHVS and CDR2 FNYEAQ. CDR3 residues: CAILGEGENSHL.

V usage is TRBV7-7 and J usage is TRBJ1-6, with D unresolved. V lost 5 bases and J lost 14, with 25 bases in between. Germline V gene data show CDR1 as SSHAT and CDR2 as FNYEAQ (reference sequence). The CDR3 is 16 amino acids. The CDR3 loop is CASSLGSAPSNATLHF. CDR3 DNA sequence: TGTGCCAGCAGCCTAGGCAGCGCCCCCTCTAATGCCACCCTCCACTTT.

Of note for this clonotype: At one end, the junction sequence differs from germline, possibly due to a read error. The chain has TRBV9 and TRBJ2-2; D remains unclear. From germline, CDR1 is SGDLS and CDR2 YYNGEE. The CDR3 contains 12 residues. The CDR3 sequence: CASSLVPGDVFF. The CDR3 DNA reads TGTGCCAGCAGCTTAGTACCCGGAGATGTGTTCTTC. Together with reference TRBV9 and TRBJ2-2, the CDR3 gives the full variable domain: DSGVTQTPKHLITATGQRVTLRCSPRSGDLSVYWYQQSLDQGLQFLIQYYNGEERAKGNILERFSAQQFPDLHSELNLSSLELGDSALYFCASSLVPGDVFFGEGSRLTVL.

Details on this clonotype: Its ends do not fully match the called genes, so a read error is possible. This sequence joins TRBV2 and TRBJ2-5; maybe TRBD2 (5 bases). The CDR3 covers 14 residues. The V gene's germline CDR1 is SNHLY and CDR2 FYNNEI. In DNA form, the CDR3 reads TGTGCCAGCAGTGAGGCCTCTAGCAATCAGACCCAGTACTTT. This translates into CASSEASSNQTQYF.

Note on this clonotype: Germline and junction disagree at one end, which may indicate a read error. The V call is TRBV11-3, the J call TRBJ1-6; D unresolved. The CDR3 length is 16 residues. Germline V gives CDR1 SGHNT, CDR2 YENEEA. The CDR3 sequence: CASSLGLGGYNSLLHF. The CDR3 nucleotides are TGTGCCAGCAGCTTAGGTCTGGGAGGCTATAATTCACTCCTCCACTTT.

The sample holds a few counts of this clonotype. Here the CDR3 reads CASSEWTGTNGYTF. CDR3 nucleotide sequence: TGTGCCAGCAGTGAATGGACAGGGACGAATGGCTACACCTTC. V is TRBV25-1 and J is TRBJ1-2, with TRBD1 identical over 8 bases. J gave up 6 bases and V 1 base, and 4 bases lay outside the gene matches. CDR1 is MGHDK and CDR2 is SYGVNS in the germline V gene. The CDR3 is made up of 14 amino acids.

This clonotype was detected a few times. The junction and the germline gene differ at one end; a read error may be behind it. The chain links TRBV24-1 to TRBJ2-3; D is undetermined. The germline V gene encodes CDR1 KGHDR and CDR2 SFDVKD. This CDR3 region has 13 residues. CDR3 sequence (DNA): TGTGCCACCGGTGATTGGAGAGGAGATACGCAGTATTTT. This codes for CATGDWRGDTQYF.

The chain is built from TRBV7-2 and TRBJ1-2, with D perhaps TRBD1 (5 bases). The CDR3 length is 16 residues. Trimming stripped 3 bases from V and 5 bases from J, with 19 bases between. The V gene's germline CDR1 is SGHTA and CDR2 FQGNSA. As DNA, the CDR3 is TGTGCCAGCAGCTTTAAGAGGGACGGGCGCGTATATGGCTACACCTTC. Translated, it gives CASSFKRDGRVYGYTF. Together with reference TRBV7-2 and TRBJ1-2, the CDR3 gives the full variable domain: GAGVSQSPSNKVTEKGKDVELRCDPISGHTALYWYRQSLGQGLEFLIYFQGNSAPDKSGLPSDRFSAERTGGSVSTLTIQRTQQEDSAVYLCASSFKRDGRVYGYTFGSGTRLTVV.

The J gene is TRBJ2-7, the V gene TRBV7-8, with TRBD2 matching 7 bases. The CDR3 contains 18 residues. The J segment lost 5 bases and the V segment lost 3 bases, leaving 19 bases of the junction unmatched. Germline V lookup: CDR1 SGHVS, CDR2 FQNEAQ. CDR3 in DNA: TGTGCCAGCAGCTTCAATGCGGGAGTCACCTACAATGAGCACGAGCAGTACGTC. Amino acids: CASSFNAGVTYNEHEQYV.

The chain carries TRBV5-1 and TRBJ2-3; 12 nucleotides agree with TRBD2. Germline trimming cut 0 bases from V and 6 bases from J; bases unmatched to any gene: 5. CDR1 and CDR2 from the germline V gene are SGHRS and YFSETQ. This CDR3 region has 16 residues. In nucleotides, the CDR3 is TGCGCCAGCAGCTTGGTCTCGCTAGCGGGGGGGGATACGCAGTATTTT. This gives the protein CASSLVSLAGGDTQYF.

The rearrangement joins TRBV7-8 to TRBJ2-1, with TRBD1 matching 10 bases. CDR1 and CDR2 (germline): SGHVS, FQNEAQ. After removal of 4 bases from V and 13 bases from J, the junction contained 16 bases not matched to a gene. The length of the CDR3 is 16 residues. The CDR3 nucleotides are TGTGCCAGCAGCTCACGGGACAGGGGCTGGAACTATGGCCAGTTCTTC. Its translation: CASSSRDRGWNYGQFF.

The chain uses TRBV7-8 and TRBJ2-1, with D possibly being TRBD2 (6 bases). The CDR3 runs 18 residues. CDR1 and CDR2 (germline): SGHVS, FQNEAQ. V gave up 2 bases and J gave up 3 bases, with 20 bases separating them. DNA of the CDR3: TGTGCCAGCAGCTTAACTGACCCACGGGACTCCCGCTACAATGAGCAGTTCTTC. Its translation: CASSLTDPRDSRYNEQFF.

This clonotype was found once. The chain has TRBV6-1 and TRBJ1-6; a weak D match, TRBD1 (5 bases). Deletions cut 6 bases from V and 7 bases from J, with 16 bases between. The germline gives CDR1 MNHNS, CDR2 SASEGT. The CDR3 is 15 amino acids. The CDR3 sequence is CASSSTGPLNSPLHF. The CDR3 DNA reads as TGTGCCAGCAGCTCAACGGGACCACTAAATTCACCCCTCCACTTT.

The J gene is TRBJ1-5, the V gene TRBV7-2, with D tentatively TRBD1 (5 bases). The CDR3 is 14 residues long. Trimming took 3 bases from V and 10 from J, leaving 16 bases between them. Germline V CDR1 and CDR2: SGHTA, FQGNSA. CDR3 residues: CASSLGGEGHPQHF. The CDR3 DNA is TGTGCCAGCAGCTTGGGGGGAGAAGGTCATCCCCAGCATTTT.

A word on this clonotype: Without the conserved terminal phenylalanine or tryptophan, this CDR3 likely stems from a read error. The chain is built from TRBV7-9 and TRBJ2-1; D tentatively fits TRBD1 or TRBD2 (5 bases each). TRBJ2-7 explains the end of the DNA better; the J call may be wrong. The CDR3 consists of 13 residues. Germline-derived CDR1 and CDR2 are SEHNR and FQNEAQ (reference sequence). The CDR3, as DNA: TGTGCCAGCAGTGATGAGGGGATCCATGAGCAGTACTTG. Its protein product is CASSDEGIHEQYL.

The chain joins TRBV7-8 to TRBJ2-3; D possibly uses TRBD1 or TRBD2 (6 bases each). Between the trimmed V and J ends, which lost 6 bases and 7 bases, there was a span of 14 bases. Germline V gives CDR1 SGHVS, CDR2 FQNEAQ. The CDR3 is made up of 13 amino acids. Written as DNA, the CDR3 is TGTGCCAGCAGGTACGGGGGCAGTCATACGCAGTATTTT. Amino acid sequence: CASRYGGSHTQYF. Filled out from reference TRBV7-8 and TRBJ2-3, the complete variable domain reads GAGVSQSPRYKVAKRGQDVALRCDPISGHVSLFWYQQALGQGPEFLTYFQNEAQLDKSGLPSDRFFAERPEGSVSTLKIQRTQQEDSAVYLCASRYGGSHTQYFGPGTRLTVL.

Remarks on this clonotype: A junction end diverges from the germline sequence, so it may reflect a read error. This sequence joins TRBV2 and TRBJ2-1, with a weak D call TRBD1 (7 bases). The CDR3 has 16 amino acids. Germline CDR1 is SNHLY and CDR2 is FYNNEI. The CDR3 sequence: CASRQGGGNGQDDELF. CDR3 coding DNA: TGTGCCAGCAGGCAGGGGGGCGGAAACGGTCAGGATGATGAGCTATTC. The complete variable domain, with remaining parts taken from reference TRBV2 and TRBJ2-1, reads EPEVTQTPSHQVTQMGQEVILRCVPISNHLYFYWYRQILGQKVEFLVSFYNNEISEKSEIFDDQFSVERPDGSNFTLKIRSTKLEDSAMYFCASRQGGGNGQDDELFGPGTRLTVL.

In regard to this clonotype: Its ends do not fully match the called genes, so a read error is possible. The chain employs TRBV7-3 and TRBJ2-6; D not certain. This CDR3 is 15 amino acids long. Germline loops: CDR1 SGHTA, CDR2 FQGTGA. CDR3 sequence reads: CASSPWSSGGNVLTF. Written as DNA, the CDR3 is TGTGCCAGCAGCCCCTGGAGCTCTGGTGGCAACGTCTTGACTTTC.

Concerning this clonotype itself: The CDR3 carries no conserved terminal phenylalanine or tryptophan, so it likely arises from a read error. The CDR3 sequence: CASSEVSGNPPEQFC. The CDR3 DNA reads TGTGCCAGCAGTGAGGTGTCTGGCAATCCGCCCGAGCAGTTCTGC. The chain combines TRBV2 with TRBJ2-1; no clear D gene. Trimming pared 3 bases from V and 10 bases from J, leaving 19 bases between. Germline CDR1 and CDR2: SNHLY and FYNNEI. CDR3 length equals 15 residues.

As concerns this clonotype: An end of the junction does not agree with germline; a read error may underlie this. The chain recombines TRBV7-8 with TRBJ2-3; a weak D match, TRBD2 (6 bases). Germline values: CDR1 SGHVS, CDR2 FQNEAQ. CDR3 length: 13 amino acids. The CDR3 region has the DNA TGTGCCAGCGGCTTCGGGGGAGGAGATGATACGCATTTT. It encodes CASGFGGGDDTHF.

The gene calls are TRBV29-1 and TRBJ1-1, with 11 bases identical to TRBD1. The CDR3 length is 14 residues. Germline V gene data show CDR1 as SQVTM and CDR2 as ANQGSEA. J lost 4 bases, V lost 6 bases, and 7 bases had no gene match. CDR3 DNA: TGCAGCGTGAGGACAGGGACAGGGGGCACTGAAGCTTTCTTT. Its protein is CSVRTGTGGTEAFF.

The chain carries TRBV15 and TRBJ2-3, with a tentative D call TRBD1 (6 bases). From germline, CDR1 is LNHNV and CDR2 YYDKDF (reference sequence). The CDR3 extends over 13 amino acids. V lost 5 bases, J lost 4 bases, and 10 bases lay in between. CDR3: CATSGQGSDTQYF. The DNA for the CDR3 is TGTGCCACCAGCGGGCAGGGGTCAGATACGCAGTATTTT.

The V gene is TRBV7-2, the J gene TRBJ1-1; TRBD1 matches 7 bases. Judging by the DNA end, TRBJ2-3 fits better; the J call may be wrong. The CDR3 contains 16 residues. CDR1 is SGHTA and CDR2 is FQGNSA in the germline V gene. The CDR3 here is CASSLESGQATDTQYF. The CDR3 coding sequence is TGTGCCAGCAGCTTAGAAAGCGGACAGGCCACAGATACGCAGTATTTT.

This clonotype has only one observation. This is likely a read error, given that the CDR3 carries no conserved phenylalanine or tryptophan at its end. Because the CDR3's place on the DNA is in doubt, the DNA is left out and the CDR3 is given as listed by TCRdb. The chain's CDR3 is CASSGNRGGRYT. This chain joins TRBV9 and TRBJ2-1; the D segment call TRBD1 is taken from the table without a DNA check. The CDR3 is 12 residues long, counting both termini. Germline values: CDR1 SGDLS, CDR2 YYNGEE.

This clonotype was seen a handful of times. The gene calls are TRBV7-8 and TRBJ1-4; D unclear. V was trimmed by 0 bases and J by 4 bases, leaving 15 bases between them. This CDR3 has 17 amino acids. CDR1 is SGHVS and CDR2 is FQNEAQ in the germline V gene. The CDR3 nucleotides are TGTGCCAGCAGCTTAGCTTCAGGAGAACAAATTAATGAAAAACTGTTTTTT. Translation gives CASSLASGEQINEKLFF.

This clonotype occurred once. The junction shows a germline mismatch at one end, possibly a read error. J is TRBJ2-3 and V is TRBV7-9, with D perhaps matching TRBD2 (5 bases). The CDR3 extends over 14 amino acids. Germline V CDR1 and CDR2: SEHNR, FQNEAQ (reference sequence). This CDR3 reads CASSLVGGPLSLYF. In nucleotides, the CDR3 is TGCGCCAGCAGCTTAGTGGGCGGGCCCCTTTCGCTGTATTTT.